The TCR beta chain under discussion was sequenced for a study of T cell responses to AZD1222 COVID-19 vaccine. Study findings and constraints: Spike-specific TCR breadth and depth went up after people got two AZD1222 doses. Clonal diversity may have been underestimated in mostly white British donors. Seropositive at baseline were only five or six AZD1222 recipients. Vaccine-associated CD4 TCRs ranged over spike, dominating at 160-218 and 743-854.

Clones were read by immunoSEQ multiplex PCR, and TCRdb kept only the in-frame ones, dropping some. This table holds about 160,000 clones, about 92% found once. Trimming removed 0 bases from V and 3 bases from J, with 15 bases in between. This CDR3 has 17 residues. Germline CDR1 SNHLY, CDR2 FYNNEI. Comments on this clone: Its antigen remains unknown.

The receptor's source is an adult in good health. Specimen: peripheral blood, collected on day 0 of MenACWY control vaccination. This rearrangement joins TRBV2 to TRBJ1-5; unclear D gene. The CDR3 loop is CASSEALLRESNQPQHF. The CDR3 nucleotides read TGTGCCAGCAGTGAAGCGCTTCTTAGGGAGTCCAATCAGCCCCAGCATTTT.